The sequence of this TCR beta chain was determined in a study of blood T cell repertoires in COVID-19 (dated by TCRdb to about 2020). The study in broad terms: Samples covering the acute and convalescent phases of COVID-19 were provided by collaborators in the United States, Italy and Spain. The repertoires were released in a freely available public database meant as a resource for research on the immune response to SARS-CoV-2. Sample metadata almost always included a de-identified subject ID, COVID-19 status, age in years and sex. Samples were obtained from the ongoing ImmuneRACE study (first 160 participants) and from about 1,300 subjects provided by 6 global collaborators. The dataset comprised deeply sampled blood TCRbeta repertoires from subjects exposed to, actively infected with, or recovered from COVID-19. HLA class I and class II types, where available, came from metadata supplied by the sample provider rather than from assay-based typing. The prospective study material was composed of cDNA or gDNA derived from T cells, B-cell-depleted T cells, or PBMCs.

Participants in the prospective study were enrolled through a virtual design, were aged about 18 to 100 years, and lived in approximately 25 United States geographic areas. Cohort assignment in the prospective study relied on participant-reported clinical history from a screening survey and a study questionnaire. Recovered participants in ImmuneRACE Cohort 3 were defined as having two consecutive negative NP/OP PCR tests, clearance from a healthcare professional, or resolution of symptoms. Mobile phlebotomists in the prospective study collected whole blood, serum and a nasopharyngeal or oropharyngeal swab from every participant. Additional blood draws and questionnaires over an approximately two-month period could optionally be provided by prospective study participants. Prospective study blood samples were shipped either frozen or at room temperature before DNA extraction. Study-level results and caveats: The quantity of clinical and demographic metadata differed by source and by participant and was supplied without curation.

The immunoSEQ Assay, a bias-controlled multiplex PCR, was used to amplify TCRbeta CDR3 regions from genomic DNA. Concerning the study's data processing: Nucleated cell counts per sample were estimated from amplification of reference gene primers within the assay. To quantify the absolute abundance of each unique TCRbeta CDR3 rearrangement, sequence reads were collapsed and filtered. For each sample, productive Simpson clonality was calculated by taking the square root of Simpson's diversity index across productive rearrangements. Imported from immuneACCESS, the table was reduced by TCRdb to in-frame sequences with V and J called. These copies leave out some clones; in studies compared against another copy, an unresolved V gene accounts for under half, and the cause of the remainder is not known. V and J calls and clone size are those listed in that table; D and trimming were worked out from the DNA. The sample records roughly 140,000 clones, over 70% of which are singletons. The top ten constitute around 11% of the sample.

Per the germline V gene, MRHNA is the CDR1 and SNTAGT is the CDR2. V lost 6 bases and J lost 9 bases, and the count of bases not matched to a germline gene is 5. The CDR3 holds 13 amino acids from the cysteine to the phenylalanine. The entry retains the CDR3 DNA only, 39 bases that are in frame from base 1. With respect to this clone: The target of this receptor is not known. Within one base of it there is no much larger clone, and no base qualities were kept.

The sequence was obtained from a man in his 60s who had recovered from COVID-19. The sequenced sample consisted of PBMCs or T cells enriched from blood (not recorded which). The V and J genes are TRBV6-4 and TRBJ1-6, with 7 central nucleotides matching TRBD1. The DNA sequence is as follows: TGTGCCAGCAGCCGGACAGGCCGTTCACCCCTCCACTTT. This encodes CASSRTGRSPLHF.